The rows below give T cell receptor beta chains drawn from one sample of a study of blood T cell repertoires in COVID-19. Method: immunoSEQ multiplex PCR; TCRdb's copy keeps in-frame clones and lacks some. The sample consists of approximately 260,000 clones, over 70% of them appearing once. Sequencing was done on a sample of peripheral blood. These receptors all stem from a woman in her sixties or seventies with COVID-19, enrolled during active disease. CDR3s include the opening cysteine and the closing phenylalanine or tryptophan. The D gene is left open where the match is weak. Expanded clones are given a class, and other clones once, few, many or no size at all.

DNA | CDR3 | V | D | size | J
TGTGCCAGCAGACCACCGGGACAGGGGTATAACTATGGCTACACCTTC | CASRPPGQGYNYGYTF | TRBV7-9 | TRBD1 | NA | TRBJ1-2
TGTGCCAGCAGTGAACCTGGCGGGGCCCAAGAGACCCAGTACTTC | CASSEPGGAQETQYF | TRBV6-1 | NA | NA | TRBJ2-5
TGTGCCACCAGTGATATAGGAGGCAATCAGCCCCAGCATTTT | CATSDIGGNQPQHF | TRBV24-1 | NA | NA | TRBJ1-5
TGTGCCAGTAGTCTCAGAGGGGGAACCTACGAGCAGTACTTC | CASSLRGGTYEQYF | TRBV19 | NA | NA | TRBJ2-7
TGTGCCAGCAGTCCCCATGGGAGGGCAGGGGAGACCCAGTACTTC | CASSPHGRAGETQYF | TRBV28 | TRBD2 | NA | TRBJ2-5
TGCAGCGTTGTAACGGGTCTAAGAAACAATGAGCAGTTCTTC | CSVVTGLRNNEQFF | TRBV29-1 | NA | NA | TRBJ2-1
TGTGCCAGCAGCCCACCACGCGGACAGGGGAGTAATGAAAAACTGTTTTTT | CASSPPRGQGSNEKLFF | TRBV7-9 | TRBD1 | NA | TRBJ1-4
TGTGCCAGCCAACAGGGAGCTAACTATGGCTACACCTTC | CASQQGANYGYTF | TRBV28 | NA | once | TRBJ1-2
TGTGCCAGCAGCTCCGGTGACTTGGTACTCTACGAGCAGTACTTC | CASSSGDLVLYEQYF | TRBV5-6 | NA | NA | TRBJ2-7
TGTGCCAGCAATCAGGGGACCGAGCAGTACTTC | CASNQGTEQYF | TRBV2 | NA | NA | TRBJ2-7
TGTGCCAGCAGCTTCCGGGACAGGAACTACGAGCAGTACTTC | CASSFRDRNYEQYF | TRBV3-1/TRBV3-2 | TRBD1 | once | TRBJ2-7
TGTGCCAGCAGCTTAGCGTCAGGGGATAACTATGGCTACACCTTC | CASSLASGDNYGYTF | TRBV7-2 | NA | few | TRBJ1-2
TGTGCCAGCAGTTTTTCGTACGAGCAGTACTTC | CASSFSYEQYF | TRBV12-3/TRBV12-4 | NA | once | TRBJ2-7
TGTGCCAGCAGCGACAGGGCCCAAGAGACCCAGTACTTC | CASSDRAQETQYF | TRBV12-3/TRBV12-4 | TRBD1 | NA | TRBJ2-5
TGTGCCAGCAGCTTAAGACAGGGGCGGACCGGGGAGCTGTTTTTT | CASSLRQGRTGELFF | TRBV7-2 | TRBD1 | NA | TRBJ2-2
TGTGCCCTCACGATCCCCACTTTTCGGAATTCACCCCTCCACTTT | CALTIPTFRNSPLHF | TRBV30 | NA | NA | TRBJ1-6
TGTGCCAGCAGTTTAGGCTCCACCTACGAGCAGTACTTC | CASSLGSTYEQYF | TRBV28 | NA | once | TRBJ2-7
TGTGCCAGCAGTTTGGGACTAGCGGCCTACAATGAGCAGTTCTTC | CASSLGLAAYNEQFF | TRBV7-3 | TRBD2 | NA | TRBJ2-1
TGTGCCAGCAGGGCGGACAGGGGGAGTTATTACGAGCAGTACTTC | CASRADRGSYYEQYF | TRBV5-4 | TRBD1 | NA | TRBJ2-7
TGCAGTGCTAGTAATAACGGAGGAACGGTCAACACCTTC | CSASNNGGTVNTF | TRBV20-1 | NA | NA | TRBJ1-2
TGTGCCAGCAGTGGAAGGACAGGGCGGCCCTACGAGCAGTACTTC | CASSGRTGRPYEQYF | TRBV27 | TRBD1 | NA | TRBJ2-7
TGTGCCGGAAGACGGGAGGGCCCCTACAATGAGCAGTTCTTC | CAGRREGPYNEQFF | TRBV10-3 | TRBD2 | once | TRBJ2-1
TGTGCCAGTAGTATTAGTGTAGGGGGCTACGAGCAGTACTTC | CASSISVGGYEQYF | TRBV19 | NA | NA | TRBJ2-7
TGTGCCAGCAGTTCAGGGACAGGGCTCGGCGAGCAGTACTTC | CASSSGTGLGEQYF | TRBV6-2/TRBV6-3 | TRBD1 | NA | TRBJ2-7
TGTGCCACCAGCACGGGGGACAGCGTTAGCAATCAGCCCCAGCATTTT | CATSTGDSVSNQPQHF | TRBV15 | TRBD1 | once | TRBJ1-5
TGCAGCGTGTCTAGAGGTGAAGAGACCCAGTACTTC | CSVSRGEETQYF | TRBV29-1 | NA | NA | TRBJ2-5
TGTGCCAGCAGCTTAGGACCTAGCGGGAGCGATCAGCAGTACTTC | CASSLGPSGSDQQYF | TRBV7-2 | TRBD2 | few | TRBJ2-7
TGTGCCTATACAGGGGACGTCTACGAGCAGTACTTC | CAYTGDVYEQYF | TRBV30 | TRBD1 | few | TRBJ2-7
TGTGCCAGCAGCCAAGAGACAACAGGGGGCCTCTACAATGAGCAGTTCTTC | CASSQETTGGLYNEQFF | TRBV3-1/TRBV3-2 | TRBD1 | NA | TRBJ2-1
TGTGCCAGTAGGAACCAAGGGGGGGGCACTGAAGCTTTCTTT | CASRNQGGGTEAFF | TRBV19 | NA | once | TRBJ1-1
TGTGCCAGTAGTATTGCGGGGGGCAATTCACCCCTCCACTTT | CASSIAGGNSPLHF | TRBV19 | NA | few | TRBJ1-6
TGCGCCAGCAGCGGAGCGGGAGTGTCCTACAATGAGCAGTTCTTC | CASSGAGVSYNEQFF | TRBV5-1 | TRBD2 | NA | TRBJ2-1
TGTGCCAGCAGCCATCTTAGCAGCGTCGGCGTTGAAGCTTTCTTT | CASSHLSSVGVEAFF | TRBV14 | NA | NA | TRBJ1-1
TGTGCCAGCAGCCAAGATAGGGGACAGGGTAATGAAAAACTGTTTTTT | CASSQDRGQGNEKLFF | TRBV3-1/TRBV3-2 | TRBD1 | once | TRBJ1-4
TGTGCCAGCAGCGCCGGGACTCGGATGTACCAAGAGACCCAGTACTTC | CASSAGTRMYQETQYF | TRBV25-1 | NA | NA | TRBJ2-5
TGTGCCAGCAGTAATGACAGGGACTATAATTCACCCCTCCACTTT | CASSNDRDYNSPLHF | TRBV27 | TRBD1 | NA | TRBJ1-6
TGTGCCAGCAGCAATACCGGGACTACCTTCAATGAGCAGTTCTTC | CASSNTGTTFNEQFF | TRBV9 | TRBD2 | NA | TRBJ2-1
TGTGCCAGCAGTTTAAAGAGGGCCACTGAAGCTTTCTTT | CASSLKRATEAFF | TRBV12-3/TRBV12-4 | NA | NA | TRBJ1-1
TGTGCCAGCAGCTTAGTCCGCCGACTAGCGGGCACAGATACGCAGTATTTT | CASSLVRRLAGTDTQYF | TRBV11-3 | TRBD2 | few | TRBJ2-3
TGTGCCAGAAGTAATGTGGACAAAGATACGAGCAGACGGGAAAAACTGTTTTTT | CARSNVDKDTSRREKLFF | TRBV5-3 | NA | few | TRBJ1-4
TGTGCCAGCGGGAGAGTAGGGAACTCTCAGCCCCAGCATTTT | CASGRVGNSQPQHF | TRBV6-5 | NA | NA | TRBJ1-5
TGTGCCAGTACCCCATGGGGGGGTGGCCAGCCCCAGCATTTT | CASTPWGGGQPQHF | TRBV19 | NA | NA | TRBJ1-5
TGTGCCAGCAGCAACCTGAGAGGCAGCTCTGGAAACACCATATATTTT | CASSNLRGSSGNTIYF | TRBV21-1 | NA | NA | TRBJ1-3
TGCGCCAGCAGCGTACAAGAGACCCAGTACTTC | CASSVQETQYF | TRBV5-1 | NA | NA | TRBJ2-5
TGTGCCAGCAGTTTATCTGGGCTGAACACTGAAGCTTTCTTT | CASSLSGLNTEAFF | TRBV28 | NA | NA | TRBJ1-1
TGCAGCGTTGACCAGGAAGCGGGCGGATATACGCAGTATTTT | CSVDQEAGGYTQYF | TRBV29-1 | NA | NA | TRBJ2-3
TGTGCCAGCTCACCTGAGGAGACCCAGTACTTC | CASSPEETQYF | TRBV18 | NA | few | TRBJ2-5
TGTGCCATCAGTGAGTCGACGGCAGGGATGAATTCACCCCTCCACTTT | CAISESTAGMNSPLHF | TRBV10-3 | NA | NA | TRBJ1-6
TGTGCCAGCAGTCCTTGGACAGAGAACAATGAGCAGTTCTTC | CASSPWTENNEQFF | TRBV28 | NA | once | TRBJ2-1
TGTGCCAGCAGTCCGGGCCCGAGGGCTGAAGCTTTCTTT | CASSPGPRAEAFF | TRBV2 | NA | NA | TRBJ1-1
TGTGCCAGCAGAGACCGGGACAGCTATAATTCACCCCTCCACTTT | CASRDRDSYNSPLHF | TRBV7-2 | TRBD1 | NA | TRBJ1-6
TGTGCCAGCAGCAAAGAAGACCGTGGACAGACCCCATGGGATCAGCCCCAGCATTTT | CASSKEDRGQTPWDQPQHF | TRBV21-1 | NA | NA | TRBJ1-5
TGTGCCAGCAGTTTCTCCGCCGGGGATGGAGTCGGGGAGCTGTTTTTT | CASSFSAGDGVGELFF | TRBV27 | NA | NA | TRBJ2-2
TGTGCCAGCAGTTTGGGGCTAGCGGGAGGGTCCTCTAGCACAGATACGCAGTATTTT | CASSLGLAGGSSSTDTQYF | TRBV28 | TRBD2 | NA | TRBJ2-3
TGCGCCAGCAGCCGGCTAGTCAGCGGGCTCAATGAGCAGTTCTTC | CASSRLVSGLNEQFF | TRBV5-1 | NA | once | TRBJ2-1
TGTGCCAGTAGGTTAAGGGGCCGAGAGGATGGCTACACCTTC | CASRLRGREDGYTF | TRBV19 | NA | NA | TRBJ1-2
TGTGCCAGCTCACCGACAGGGGACGGCAATCAGCCCCAGCATTTT | CASSPTGDGNQPQHF | TRBV18 | TRBD1 | NA | TRBJ1-5
TGTGCCAGCAGCCTAGGACTAGCGGTCGTCAATGAGCAGTTCTTC | CASSLGLAVVNEQFF | TRBV5-8 | TRBD2 | NA | TRBJ2-1
TGTGCCAGCAGCGCGGGCAGGGGGTGGAAGTTCTTC | CASSAGRGWKFF | TRBV13 | TRBD1 | NA | TRBJ2-1
TGCGCCAGCAGACAAAGCGGGAGTTCCTACAATGAGCAGTTCTTC | CASRQSGSSYNEQFF | TRBV5-1 | TRBD2 | once | TRBJ2-1